The 27 T cell receptor beta chains presented below share a single source sample, sequenced in a study of cytomegalovirus exposure and HLA in healthy donors. The PCR used 60 Vbeta and 13 Jbeta primers. Assay used: immunoSEQ multiplex PCR; TCRdb lists only in-frame clones, some missing. Here the sample spans about 89,000 clones, approximately 89% being singletons. The specimen sequenced was PBMCs. The receptors stem from a man aged 30-40 years in good health and CMV-seropositive.

The V gene is TRBV30, the J gene TRBJ1-5, with D possibly matching TRBD1 (6 bases). The CDR3 length is 15 residues. The germline V and J ends were trimmed by 2 bases and 6 bases, with 17 bases remaining between them. Germline assignment: CDR1 GTSNPN and CDR2 SVGIG (reference sequence). The CDR3 loop is CAWSLLGPGAQPQHF. For the CDR3, the DNA is TGTGCCTGGAGTCTCCTCGGGCCAGGGGCTCAGCCCCAGCATTTT.

This sequence joins TRBV5-1 and TRBJ1-2; TRBD1 matches at 7 bases. Trimming cost V 0 bases and J 0 bases; bases outside gene matches: 5. From germline, CDR1 is SGHRS and CDR2 YFSETQ. The length of the CDR3 is 16 residues. CDR3 sequence: CASSLGGQQTNYGYTF. Written as DNA, the CDR3 is TGCGCCAGCAGCTTGGGGGGACAGCAAACTAACTATGGCTACACCTTC.

The CDR3 loop reads CASSSRPGLATSYNEQFF. For the CDR3, the DNA is TGTGCCAGCAGCTCCCGCCCGGGACTAGCGACCTCCTACAATGAGCAGTTCTTC. The genes are TRBV7-8 and TRBJ2-1, with TRBD2 matching over 10 bases. The V and J ends lost 4 bases and 0 bases, in that order; junction bases with no gene match: 9. The length of the CDR3 is 18 residues. Germline CDR1 and CDR2: SGHVS and FQNEAQ.

The chain couples TRBV28 to TRBJ1-1; D gene uncertain. Germline V gene data show CDR1 as MDHEN and CDR2 as SYDVKM. V dropped 3 bases and J dropped 10 bases, with 24 bases sitting between them. The length of the CDR3 is 16 residues. The DNA for the CDR3 is TGTGCCAGCAGTTTTGGATCAGGAATCTACACGGTTGGAGCTTTCTTT. It translates to CASSFGSGIYTVGAFF.

The rearrangement links TRBV4-1 to TRBJ2-1, with 10 bases fitting TRBD2. Looked up from germline, CDR1 is MGHRA and CDR2 is YSYEKL. This CDR3 region has 15 residues. Unmatched junction bases numbered 1, after V lost 1 base and J lost 4 bases. DNA for the CDR3: TGCGCCAGCAGCCAAGTAGCGGGGGGATACAATGAGCAGTTCTTC. Protein: CASSQVAGGYNEQFF.

CDR3 in amino acids: CASRYFNEQYF. CDR3 sequence (DNA): TGTGCCAGCAGGTACTTTAACGAGCAGTACTTC. V is TRBV6-1 and J is TRBJ2-7, with D hard to call. V gave up 6 bases and J gave up 5 bases, with 8 bases separating them. Looked up from germline, CDR1 is MNHNS and CDR2 is SASEGT. The CDR3 contains 11 residues.

V gene TRBV7-9 combines with J gene TRBJ2-7, with a tentative D call TRBD1 (6 bases). The CDR3 is 14 residues long. In germline, CDR1 is SEHNR, CDR2 FQNEAQ (reference sequence). V lost 5 bases, J lost 4 bases, and 15 bases lay in between. CDR3 region: CASSPRDIRYEQYF. The CDR3 nucleotides read TGTGCCAGCAGCCCCCGGGACATCAGATACGAGCAGTACTTC.

The V gene is TRBV5-1, the J gene TRBJ2-5; 14 nucleotides line up with TRBD2. V was clipped by 4 bases and J by 4 bases; unmatched bases: 3. From germline, CDR1 is SGHRS and CDR2 YFSETQ. The CDR3 spans 15 residues. In DNA, the CDR3 is TGCGCCAGCAGCCTCGGACTAGCGGGAGGAGAGACCCAGTACTTC. Its protein is CASSLGLAGGETQYF.

This chain links TRBV9 with TRBJ2-3; D is possibly TRBD2 (6 bases). The germline V and J ends were trimmed by 4 bases and 4 bases, with 13 bases remaining between them. This CDR3 region has 14 residues. Germline V lookup: CDR1 SGDLS, CDR2 YYNGEE. The CDR3 region has the DNA TGTGCCAGCAGCCCACGGGGGACCTCAGATACGCAGTATTTT. It is translated as CASSPRGTSDTQYF.

The rearrangement links TRBV7-8 to TRBJ2-7; the D gene is possibly TRBD1 (6 bases). V lost 0 bases and J lost 2, with 11 bases in between. Germline loops: CDR1 SGHVS, CDR2 FQNEAQ. CDR3 length: 15 residues. CDR3 DNA: TGTGCCAGCAGCTTAGCGCCAGGGGAAGCCTACGAGCAGTACTTC. Translated: CASSLAPGEAYEQYF.

The chain links TRBV19 to TRBJ1-2, with 9 bases identical to TRBD1. In germline, CDR1 is LNHDA, CDR2 SQIVND (reference sequence). This CDR3 region has 15 residues. The trim removed 6 bases at V and 8 bases at J, leaving 13 bases unmatched. CDR3: CASSTAGQGFWGYTF. CDR3 in DNA: TGTGCCAGTAGCACCGCGGGACAGGGATTCTGGGGCTACACCTTC.

The rearrangement links TRBV9 to TRBJ1-1; 7 nucleotides agree with TRBD1. This CDR3 is built from 15 residues. V shed 4 bases and J 3 bases; nucleotides not matched to a gene: 9. Germline CDR1 SGDLS, CDR2 YYNGEE. In DNA form, the CDR3 reads TGTGCCAGCAGCATTAGGGGGCTCGGGGACACTGAAGCTTTCTTT. Amino acid sequence: CASSIRGLGDTEAFF. Variable domain in full (rest from reference TRBV9 and TRBJ1-1): DSGVTQTPKHLITATGQRVTLRCSPRSGDLSVYWYQQSLDQGLQFLIQYYNGEERAKGNILERFSAQQFPDLHSELNLSSLELGDSALYFCASSIRGLGDTEAFFGQGTRLTVV.

The chain carries TRBV2 and TRBJ1-6; 9 bases are shared with TRBD1. The CDR3 is 14 amino acids. CDR1 SNHLY and CDR2 FYNNEI come from the germline V gene. J was trimmed by 7 bases and V by 7 bases; bases with no gene match: 5. CDR3 residues: CASTPGQGNSPLHF. In DNA, the CDR3 is TGTGCCAGCACTCCGGGACAGGGAAATTCACCCCTCCACTTT. The whole variable domain, remainder taken from reference TRBV2 and TRBJ1-6, is EPEVTQTPSHQVTQMGQEVILRCVPISNHLYFYWYRQILGQKVEFLVSFYNNEISEKSEIFDDQFSVERPDGSNFTLKIRSTKLEDSAMYFCASTPGQGNSPLHFGNGTRLTVT.

The chain uses TRBV7-3 and TRBJ2-1, with TRBD2 matching over 10 bases. Germline CDR1 is SGHTA and CDR2 is FQGTGA. The V and J ends lost 5 bases and 7 bases, in that order; junction bases with no gene match: 11. CDR3 length equals 16 residues. DNA of the CDR3: TGTGCCAGCAGCCTAGGAATAGCGGGAGGTTTGAATGAGCAGTTCTTC. Translation: CASSLGIAGGLNEQFF.

The chain has TRBV5-4 and TRBJ2-3; D is possibly TRBD2 (5 bases). The CDR3 runs 15 residues. CDR1 SGHNT and CDR2 YYREEE come from the germline V gene (reference sequence). Trimming cost V 4 bases and J 1 base, with 13 bases left between them. The CDR3 is CASSPEVGRTDTQYF. The CDR3 DNA is TGTGCCAGCAGCCCGGAGGTCGGGCGCACAGATACGCAGTATTTT.

The chain has TRBV5-1 and TRBJ2-2; the D gene is possibly TRBD1 (6 bases). Germline V lookup: CDR1 SGHRS, CDR2 YFSETQ. The length of the CDR3 is 18 residues. Deletions cut 0 bases from V and 3 bases from J, with 18 bases between. The CDR3 DNA is TGCGCCAGCAGCTTGGTCAGGGGCTTTTCGCGTGACACCGGGGAGCTGTTTTTT. This translates into CASSLVRGFSRDTGELFF. The whole variable domain, remainder taken from reference TRBV5-1 and TRBJ2-2, is KAGVTQTPRYLIKTRGQQVTLSCSPISGHRSVSWYQQTPGQGLQFLFEYFSETQRNKGNFPGRFSGRQFSNSRSEMNVSTLELGDSALYLCASSLVRGFSRDTGELFFGEGSRLTVL.

This chain uses TRBV5-6 with TRBJ2-5; D is unresolved. The CDR3 loop spans 12 amino acids. The V and J ends lost 2 bases and 5 bases respectively, with 7 bases between them. The germline V gene encodes CDR1 SGHDT and CDR2 YYEEEE. CDR3 sequence reads: CASSFAGETQYF. CDR3 DNA sequence: TGTGCCAGCAGCTTTGCCGGGGAGACCCAGTACTTC. The variable domain in full, with the rest retrieved from reference TRBV5-6 and TRBJ2-5, is DAGVTQSPTHLIKTRGQQVTLRCSPKSGHDTVSWYQQALGQGPQFIFQYYEEEERQRGNFPDRFSGHQFPNYSSELNVNALLLGDSALYLCASSFAGETQYFGPGTRLLVL.

The V and J genes are TRBV10-3 and TRBJ2-2; possibly TRBD1 for D (6 bases). Trimming took 3 bases from V and 4 from J, leaving 9 bases between them. In germline, CDR1 is ENHRY, CDR2 SYGVKD. The CDR3 is 14 amino acids. The CDR3 sequence: CAISDLDSTGELFF. DNA for the CDR3: TGTGCCATCAGTGACCTGGACAGCACCGGGGAGCTGTTTTTT.

The chain uses TRBV5-1 and TRBJ2-7, with D uncertain. The germline CDR1 and CDR2 sequences are SGHRS and YFSETQ. The CDR3 consists of 14 residues. Deletions cut 5 bases from V and 0 bases from J, with 12 bases between. The CDR3 loop is CASSIGASSYEQYF. In DNA, the CDR3 is TGCGCCAGCAGTATTGGTGCTAGCTCCTACGAGCAGTACTTC.

This clone was recorded only once. This chain uses TRBV5-1 with TRBJ2-2, with 10 positions matching TRBD1. Trimming at V came to 3 bases and at J to 7 bases, leaving 9 bases not matched to a gene. The CDR3 is 16 residues long. Germline CDR1 is SGHRS and CDR2 is YFSETQ. CDR3 DNA: TGCGCCAGCAGCTGGTTACCGGGACAGGGGTTCGGGGAGCTGTTTTTT. This gives the protein CASSWLPGQGFGELFF.

The gene calls are TRBV5-1 and TRBJ2-2; D may be TRBD1 (5 bases). CDR3 size: 14 residues. Per germline, CDR1 SGHRS and CDR2 YFSETQ. The V gene lost 5 bases and the J gene lost 8 bases, with 16 bases spanning the gap. The CDR3 protein is CASRGAAGLGELFF. The CDR3 coding sequence is TGCGCCAGCAGAGGGGCTGCTGGGTTGGGGGAGCTGTTTTTT.

This chain connects TRBV27 to TRBJ1-1, with D possibly being TRBD1 (5 bases). V was trimmed by 3 bases and J by 3 bases, leaving 17 bases between them. The CDR3 loop spans 16 amino acids. Germline CDR1 MNHEY, CDR2 SMNVEV (reference sequence). CDR3 sequence (DNA): TGTGCCAGCAGTTTCCAGGGACGGGGGAAGGACACTGAAGCTTTCTTT. Translated, it gives CASSFQGRGKDTEAFF.

This chain uses TRBV4-1 with TRBJ1-5, with TRBD1 matching 9 bases. J gave up 4 bases and V 0 bases, and 4 bases lay outside the gene matches. CDR3 size: 16 residues. Germline CDR1 is MGHRA and CDR2 is YSYEKL. CDR3 in amino acids: CASSQEGQGRNQPQHF. In DNA, the CDR3 is TGCGCCAGCAGCCAAGAGGGACAGGGTCGTAATCAGCCCCAGCATTTT.

The V call is TRBV28, the J call TRBJ2-1; 11 positions match TRBD1. The CDR3 spans 17 residues. V lost 2 bases to trimming and J lost 2 bases; unmatched junction nucleotides: 5. CDR1 and CDR2 (germline): MDHEN, SYDVKM. The CDR3 loop is CASSLTSDRGPYNEQFF. The CDR3, as DNA: TGTGCCAGCAGTTTAACTTCGGACAGGGGGCCCTACAATGAGCAGTTCTTC.

The rearrangement joins TRBV6-5 to TRBJ2-7, with D uncertain. Germline V gene sequence: CDR1 MNHEY, CDR2 SVGAGI. This CDR3 is built from 15 residues. V was cut by 3 bases and J by 0 bases, with 12 bases left in between. CDR3 sequence reads: CASSYRPRSSYEQYF. CDR3 coding DNA: TGTGCCAGCAGTTATCGCCCTAGGAGCTCCTACGAGCAGTACTTC.

Points on this clone: This specimen includes other DNA sequences encoding the same CDR3. V and J are TRBV5-1 and TRBJ2-5, with 12 bases that match TRBD2. J was trimmed by 4 bases and V by 0 bases; bases with no gene match: 4. Germline V gives CDR1 SGHRS, CDR2 YFSETQ. The CDR3 has 16 residues. CDR3 bases: TGCGCCAGCAGCTTGGGACTAGCGGGAGTAGGAGAGACCCAGTACTTC. It specifies CASSLGLAGVGETQYF.

The J gene is TRBJ2-2, the V gene TRBV7-9; tentative D call: TRBD2 (7 bases). The germline gives CDR1 SEHNR, CDR2 FQNEAQ (reference sequence). V lost 5 bases and J 3 bases, leaving 22 bases between the germline ends. The CDR3 extends over 18 amino acids. Here the CDR3 DNA reads TGTGCCAGCAGCGATATCTTCAGAGGGGGGGAGGACACCGGGGAGCTGTTTTTT. Its translation: CASSDIFRGGEDTGELFF.